This is a list of T cell receptor beta chains from one sample in a study of CD8 T cells in ankylosing spondylitis. MiXCR, applied by TCRdb to the 5' RACE reads, yields one record per CDR3 protein. The data contain 150,000 to 200,000 distinct CDR3 sequences, about 9.9% of them singletons. What was sequenced was blood, either unsorted or a sorted T cell fraction (not recorded which). The receptors derive from a male donor with ankylosing spondylitis or in good health (not recorded which). CDR3s include the opening cysteine and the closing phenylalanine or tryptophan. Each record gives: J gene, clone size, V gene, D gene, CDR3 DNA, CDR3 protein. The D gene is left open where the match is weak. Clone size is not always given. Where it is, it says once, few, many or a class for expanded clones.

>TRBJ2-2|many|TRBV7-8|.
TGTGCCAGCAGCTTAGATAGGGACACCGGGGAGCTGTTTTTT
CASSLDRDTGELFF
>TRBJ1-5|many|TRBV5-1|.
TGCGCCAGCAGCCTGACACCGATCACGCCCCAGCATTTT
CASSLTPITPQHF
>TRBJ2-2|.|TRBV6-6|.
TGTGCCACCCGTGGACGGGGCACCGGGGAGCTGTTTTTT
CATRGRGTGELFF
>TRBJ2-2|.|TRBV7-8|.
TGTGCCAGCGAAGGGGCCGGGGAGCTGTTTTTT
CASEGAGELFF
>TRBJ2-7|few|TRBV11-1|TRBD1
TGTGCCAGCAGCTTATCCCCCTCGGAGACAGGGGGCCCTGTCGAGCAGTACTTC
CASSLSPSETGGPVEQYF
>TRBJ1-1|few|TRBV11-3|.
TGTGCCAGCAGCCCAGTGGGCGGAAACATGAACACTGAAGCTTTCTTT
CASSPVGGNMNTEAFF
>TRBJ2-1|many|TRBV5-1|TRBD2
TGCGCCAGCAGCAGTCCGCGGGGGGGCCCCCTAAATGAGCAGTTCTTC
CASSSPRGGPLNEQFF
>TRBJ2-7|.|TRBV5-1|.
TGCGCCAGCAGCTTGGCAGGGTATAACTACGAGCAGTACTTC
CASSLAGYNYEQYF
>TRBJ1-5|many|TRBV7-8|.
TGTGCCAGCAGCTTAGATCGGGGGCATCCCCAGCATTTT
CASSLDRGHPQHF
>TRBJ2-3|many|TRBV12-3/TRBV12-4|.
TGTGCCAGCAGTCTCGCGCGGGACACAGATACGCAGTATTTT
CASSLARDTDTQYF
>TRBJ1-4|few|TRBV11-2|TRBD1
TGTGCCAGCAGTTGGGGACAGAAAAATGAAAAACTGTTTTTT
CASSWGQKNEKLFF
>TRBJ2-7|few|TRBV6-5|TRBD1
TGTGCCAGCAGTTACTTAGGGGGCCCCTCCTACGAGCAGTACTTC
CASSYLGGPSYEQYF
>TRBJ1-1|many|TRBV5-4|TRBD1
TGTGCCAGCAGCCAAGGACAGGGATCGAACACTGAAGCTTTCTTT
CASSQGQGSNTEAFF
>TRBJ2-7|many|TRBV5-1|.
TGCGCCAGCAGCTTAAGGCCTCCCAGCGAGCAGTACTTC
CASSLRPPSEQYF
>TRBJ2-7|few|TRBV7-2|TRBD2
TGTGCCAGCAGCTGGTGGGGACTAGCGGGAATATACGAGCAGTACTTC
CASSWWGLAGIYEQYF
>TRBJ2-1|many|TRBV5-1|.
TGCGCCAGCAGCTTCGAGATGAGCTCCTACAATGAGCAGTTCTTC
CASSFEMSSYNEQFF
>TRBJ2-7|many|TRBV20-1|.
TGCAGTGCTAGAGCGGGCCCCCCTTACGAGCAGTACTTC
CSARAGPPYEQYF
>TRBJ1-6|few|TRBV12-5|TRBD1
TGTGCTAGTGGTAGGGGGCTGCATTCACCCCTCCACTTT
CASGRGLHSPLHF
>TRBJ2-2|many|TRBV12-3/TRBV12-4|.
TGTGCCAGCAGTTTTGAAGGGGCCACCGGGGAGCTGTTTTTT
CASSFEGATGELFF
>TRBJ2-7|many|TRBV20-1|TRBD1
TGCAGTGCTAGAGATTCCCCGGGACAGACCTACGAGCAGTACTTC
CSARDSPGQTYEQYF
>TRBJ1-4|many|TRBV5-6|.
TGTGCCAGCAGCGCTCGTGGGTATAAACTGTTTTTT
CASSARGYKLFF
>TRBJ2-7|few|TRBV5-5|.
TGTGCCAGCAGCGTTCGGGACACCTTCTACGAGCAGTACTTC
CASSVRDTFYEQYF
>TRBJ2-2|.|TRBV7-6|.
TGTGCCAGCAGCTTAGCGGGCGAGGGCACCATCAGCGCCGGGGAGCTGTTTTTT
CASSLAGEGTISAGELFF
>TRBJ2-1|.|TRBV7-2|TRBD2
TGTGCCAGCAGCCGTAGCGGGGGCCCGAACAATGAGCAGTTCTTC
CASSRSGGPNNEQFF
>TRBJ2-1|few|TRBV11-1|.
TGTGCCAGCAGCTCCGGGACTGGGAGCTCCTACAATGAGCAGTTCTTC
CASSSGTGSSYNEQFF
>TRBJ2-7|many|TRBV29-1|.
TGCAGCGTTGGCTCGGACAAGGGTGTCTACGAGCAGTACTTC
CSVGSDKGVYEQYF
>TRBJ2-2|many|TRBV9|.
TGTGCCAGCAGCGTAGAGAACCCGGGAGTCACCGGGGAGCTGTTTTTT
CASSVENPGVTGELFF
>TRBJ1-4|many|TRBV20-1|TRBD1
TGCAGTGCTAGCCAGGGGGCGACGGATGAAAAACTGTTTTTT
CSASQGATDEKLFF
>TRBJ1-6|.|TRBV7-2|TRBD1
TGTGCCAGCAGCCAAACAGGGGGCAGGGAACCCCTCCACTTT
CASSQTGGREPLHF
>TRBJ2-7|many|TRBV28|.
TGTGCCAGCAGTTTACGCCGGGACTCCTACGAGCAGTACTTC
CASSLRRDSYEQYF
>TRBJ1-1|many|TRBV6-5|.
TGTGCCAGCACCTACTCTGGGGCAGGGGTAGCTTTCTTT
CASTYSGAGVAFF
>TRBJ2-5|many|TRBV5-1|TRBD1
TGCGCCAGCAGCTTGACAGGGGGCGATGAGACCCAGTACTTC
CASSLTGGDETQYF
>TRBJ2-7|.|TRBV10-3|TRBD2
TGTGCCATCAGGACCACTAGCGGGAGCTCCTACGAGCAGTACTTC
CAIRTTSGSSYEQYF
>TRBJ2-7|many|TRBV5-1|TRBD2
TGCGCCAGCAGCCCGGGGACTAGCGGGAGTGGCGTACGCGAGCAGTACTTC
CASSPGTSGSGVREQYF
>TRBJ2-1|.|TRBV4-2|.
TGTGCCAGCAGCCAAGAAAAAGGGGAGCAGTTCTTC
CASSQEKGEQFF
>TRBJ2-3|.|TRBV3-1|.
TGTGCCAGCAGCCGTGAGGACTACAGCACAGATACGCAGTATTTT
CASSREDYSTDTQYF
>TRBJ2-1|few|TRBV7-6|TRBD1
TGTGCCAGCAGCTTAGAGGGACAGGGACACAATGAGCAGTTCTTC
CASSLEGQGHNEQFF
>TRBJ1-2|many|TRBV12-3/TRBV12-4|.
TGTGCCAGCAGCCAGGACTCCATAGGAGGCTACACCTTC
CASSQDSIGGYTF
>TRBJ1-1|many|TRBV29-1|.
TGCAGCGTTGAGCTACCCGGGACAATTGAAGCTTTCTTT
CSVELPGTIEAFF
>TRBJ2-2|many|TRBV12-3/TRBV12-4|.
TGTGCCAGCAGTTTACTGGGGTCCGGGGAGCTGTTTTTT
CASSLLGSGELFF
>TRBJ1-6|many|TRBV2|.
TGTGCCAGCCAGGCGGGATCACCCCTCCACTTT
CASQAGSPLHF
>TRBJ1-5|few|TRBV5-1|.
TGCGCCAGCAGCCCTGGGGCAGCCAGGCAGCCCCAGCATTTT
CASSPGAARQPQHF
>TRBJ2-3|many|TRBV6-5|.
TGTGCCAGCAGTTACCGGAGGACAGATACGCAGTATTTT
CASSYRRTDTQYF
>TRBJ1-2|many|TRBV12-3/TRBV12-4|.
TGTGCCAGCAGTTCCCCTAGGCTGCTATCCGGCTACACCTTC
CASSSPRLLSGYTF
>TRBJ2-5|many|TRBV20-1|.
TGCAGTGCCCGCCCGGGAGCGGAGACCCAGTACTTC
CSARPGAETQYF
>TRBJ2-5|many|TRBV5-1|.
TGCGCCAGCAGCTTGGCCCGGTTGAGCGGCCAAGAGACCCAGTACTTC
CASSLARLSGQETQYF
>TRBJ1-1|many|TRBV20-1|.
TGCAGTGCCCAGTCCCCGAACACTGAAGCTTTCTTT
CSAQSPNTEAFF
>TRBJ2-3|.|TRBV11-1|TRBD2
TGTGCCAGCAGCTTAGCTACGAGTAGACTAGCGGGGGCCTCGCGACCTAGCACAGATACGCAGTATTTT
CASSLATSRLAGASRPSTDTQYF
>TRBJ1-1|few|TRBV6-1|.
TGTGCCAGCGGGGGTCGTAACTTGAACACTGAAGCTTTCTTT
CASGGRNLNTEAFF
>TRBJ2-1|many|TRBV12-3/TRBV12-4|TRBD2
TGTGCCAGCAGACGATCGGGACTAGACTACAATGAGCAGTTCTTC
CASRRSGLDYNEQFF